What follows are 20 T cell receptor beta chains derived from one specimen sequenced in a study of shared clonotypes between healthy human individuals. Repertoires were generated with immunoSEQ multiplex PCR, while TCRdb's copy carries only in-frame clones and drops some. The sample has fewer than 850,000 clones, roughly 96% seen once; the top ten hold less than 0.25%. Naive CD8 populations comprised CD45RO-negative cells positively selected for CCR7, excluding terminally differentiated effector memory CD45RA+ cells. Material for sequencing was naive CD8+ T cells sorted from blood. These receptors all come from a man between 25 and 39 years old in good health.

The rearrangement joins TRBV9 to TRBJ2-5; the D gene could be TRBD1 or TRBD2 (5 bases each). Trimming pared 4 bases from V and 0 bases from J, leaving 7 bases between. The CDR3 spans 13 residues. The germline CDR1 and CDR2 sequences are SGDLS and YYNGEE. The DNA for the CDR3 is TGTGCCAGCAGCCCGGGACACCAAGAGACCCAGTACTTC. Amino acid sequence: CASSPGHQETQYF.

Of note for this clone: Relative to the germline gene, one junction end is altered; a read error may explain this. The chain recombines TRBV7-7 with TRBJ2-5; D tentatively fits TRBD1 or TRBD2 (5 bases each). The CDR3 runs to 16 residues. Germline-derived CDR1 and CDR2 are SSHAT and FNYEAQ (reference sequence). The CDR3 loop is CASSLAPAGIQETQYF. Here the CDR3 DNA reads TGTGCTAGCAGCTTAGCGCCCGCAGGGATCCAAGAGACCCAGTACTTC. Full variable domain (rest looked up from reference TRBV7-7 and TRBJ2-5): GAGVSQSPRYKVTKRGQDVTLRCDPISSHATLYWYQQALGQGPEFLTYFNYEAQPDKSGLPSDRFSAERPEGSISTLTIQRTEQRDSAMYRCASSLAPAGIQETQYFGPGTRLLVL.

The gene calls are TRBV11-2 and TRBJ2-5; possible D gene TRBD2, 6 bases. CDR1 is SGHAT and CDR2 is FQNNGV in the germline V gene. The CDR3 is made up of 16 amino acids. V gave up 4 bases and J gave up 2 bases, with 17 bases separating them. In DNA, the CDR3 is TGTGCCAGCAGCTCGGCGGACGTGACTAGACAAGAGACCCAGTACTTC. Protein product: CASSSADVTRQETQYF.

The chain recombines TRBV2 with TRBJ2-1; 7 bases are shared with TRBD2. Germline V gives CDR1 SNHLY, CDR2 FYNNEI. The J segment lost 0 bases and the V segment lost 8 bases, leaving 1 base of the junction unmatched. The CDR3 loop spans 13 amino acids. The DNA for the CDR3 is TGTGCCAGCGGCGGGAGCTCCTACAATGAGCAGTTCTTC. Translating it yields CASGGSSYNEQFF.

This chain uses TRBV5-1 with TRBJ1-2; 7 bases align to TRBD1. The CDR3 totals 13 residues. J was trimmed by 3 bases and V by 4 bases; bases with no gene match: 3. Germline lookup yields CDR1 SGHRS and CDR2 YFSETQ. Here the CDR3 reads CASSSDRDYGYTF. CDR3 coding DNA: TGCGCCAGCAGCAGCGACAGGGACTATGGCTACACCTTC.

This rearrangement joins TRBV15 to TRBJ1-4; a possible D gene is TRBD1 (6 bases). V lost 5 bases, J lost 7 bases, and 11 bases lay in between. Looked up from germline, CDR1 is LNHNV and CDR2 is YYDKDF (reference sequence). The CDR3 runs to 13 residues. CDR3 nucleotides: TGTGCCACCAGCCACAGGGTGAGTGAAAAACTGTTTTTT. Its protein is CATSHRVSEKLFF.

The chain is built from TRBV4-3 and TRBJ2-1; TRBD2 matches at 9 bases. The CDR3 totals 18 residues. With 1 base clipped from V and 1 base from J, the junction kept 8 bases outside the gene matches. Germline-derived CDR1 and CDR2 are LGHNA and YSLEER. The CDR3 DNA reads as TGCGCCAGCAGCCAAGCAACTAGCGGGTTGCGTTCCTACAATGAGCAGTTCTTC. Its translation is CASSQATSGLRSYNEQFF.

The V gene is TRBV7-9, the J gene TRBJ2-1; D not resolved. The CDR3 totals 12 residues. Trimming shortened V by 1 base and J by 10 bases, and 8 bases separated the two germline ends. Per germline, CDR1 SEHNR and CDR2 FQNEAQ (reference sequence). The CDR3 loop is CASSLVPQEQFF. The CDR3 DNA is TGTGCCAGCAGCTTAGTACCCCAGGAGCAGTTCTTC.

The V gene is TRBV4-1, the J gene TRBJ2-1; D gene ambiguous. The CDR3 length is 14 residues. V was trimmed by 0 bases and J by 5 bases, leaving 8 bases between them. Germline V gene sequence: CDR1 MGHRA, CDR2 YSYEKL. The CDR3 DNA is TGCGCCAGCAGCCAAGATTTACAGAACAATGAGCAGTTCTTC. Translated: CASSQDLQNNEQFF.

V usage is TRBV2 and J usage is TRBJ2-1; 7 nucleotides align to TRBD2. Germline V lookup: CDR1 SNHLY, CDR2 FYNNEI. Unmatched junction bases numbered 11, after V lost 10 bases and J lost 2 bases. The CDR3 loop spans 15 amino acids. The CDR3 nucleotides read TGTGCCACTCCCTCCGGGGGAGGGCCCTACAATGAGCAGTTCTTC. Residues: CATPSGGGPYNEQFF.

This chain uses TRBV6-5 with TRBJ2-7; 9 bases are a match to TRBD1. The CDR3 length is 11 residues. The V and J ends lost 7 bases and 6 bases, in that order; junction bases with no gene match: 1. Germline CDR1 and CDR2: MNHEY and SVGAGI. The CDR3 nucleotides read TGTGCCAGCAAGACAGGGGGCGAGCAGTACTTC. This sequence encodes CASKTGGEQYF.

The chain couples TRBV27 to TRBJ2-2, with 7 bases that match TRBD1. CDR3 size: 16 residues. The V gene end was trimmed by 2 bases and the J gene end by 6 bases; junction bases not matched to a gene: 9. Germline lookup yields CDR1 MNHEY and CDR2 SMNVEV (reference sequence). Here the CDR3 reads CASSLITGELSGELFF. Written as DNA, the CDR3 is TGTGCCAGCAGTTTAATAACAGGGGAATTATCCGGGGAGCTGTTTTTT.

The rearrangement uses TRBV7-9 and TRBJ1-1, with D possibly TRBD1 on 5 matching bases. There are 14 residues in the CDR3. CDR1 is SEHNR and CDR2 is FQNEAQ in the germline V gene (reference sequence). Trimming pared 5 bases from V and 4 bases from J, leaving 14 bases between. This CDR3 is CASSNVGVGTEAFF. DNA for the CDR3: TGTGCCAGCAGCAACGTGGGGGTGGGCACTGAAGCTTTCTTT.

This chain connects TRBV30 to TRBJ2-7, with 16 bases fitting TRBD2. The CDR3 sequence is 18 residues long. Germline CDR1 GTSNPN, CDR2 SVGIG (reference sequence). After removal of 3 bases from V and 1 base from J, the junction contained 9 bases not matched to a gene. The CDR3, as DNA: TGTGCCTGGAGAGCCGGGACTAGCGGGAGGGCAGCGTCCTACGAGCAGTACTTC. It specifies CAWRAGTSGRAASYEQYF.

This rearrangement joins TRBV7-7 to TRBJ2-5, with TRBD2 identical over 11 bases. The V gene end was trimmed by 6 bases and the J gene end by 5 bases; junction bases not matched to a gene: 8. Germline V lookup: CDR1 SSHAT, CDR2 FNYEAQ (reference sequence). The CDR3 contains 15 residues. CDR3 DNA sequence: TGTGCCAGCAGTACACTAGCGGGAGCCGGCGAGACCCAGTACTTC. Translated: CASSTLAGAGETQYF.

V is TRBV14 and J is TRBJ2-7; the D is unclear. Germline CDR1 and CDR2: SGHDN and FVKESK. V lost 6 bases and J 1 base, leaving 22 bases between the germline ends. The CDR3 has 17 amino acids. CDR3 amino acids: CASRLNHKTSVSYEQYF. The CDR3 region has the DNA TGTGCCAGCAGACTTAACCACAAGACCTCTGTATCCTACGAGCAGTACTTC.

The sample holds one count of this clone. The V gene is TRBV29-1, the J gene TRBJ2-7, with 7 positions matching TRBD1. Germline-derived CDR1 and CDR2 are SQVTM and ANQGSEA. This CDR3 region has 14 residues. J gave up 0 bases and V 4 bases, and 6 bases lay outside the gene matches. The CDR3 region is CSVASTGSSYEQYF. The CDR3, as DNA: TGCAGCGTTGCGTCGACAGGGAGCTCCTACGAGCAGTACTTC.

This clone was detected once. This chain uses TRBV30 with TRBJ2-7, with TRBD1 identical over 7 bases. Germline CDR1 GTSNPN, CDR2 SVGIG (reference sequence). CDR3 size: 15 residues. Trimming at V came to 2 bases and at J to 2 bases, leaving 9 bases not matched to a gene. CDR3 in DNA: TGTGCCTGGAGTATTACCCGGGACAGAGCCTACGAGCAGTACTTC. Amino acid sequence: CAWSITRDRAYEQYF.

This rearrangement joins TRBV27 to TRBJ2-1, with TRBD2 matching over 11 bases. Germline V gene data show CDR1 as MNHEY and CDR2 as SMNVEV (reference sequence). V was pared by 6 bases and J by 4 bases, with 5 bases of the junction left unmatched. This CDR3 region has 15 residues. CDR3 amino acids: CASSNSGRGYNEQFF. The CDR3 DNA reads TGTGCCAGCAGCAATAGCGGGAGGGGATACAATGAGCAGTTCTTC.

The chain employs TRBV9 and TRBJ2-1, with a possible D match to TRBD2 (5 bases). This CDR3 contains 10 residues. The germline CDR1 and CDR2 sequences are SGDLS and YYNGEE. Trimming shortened V by 7 bases and J by 9 bases, and 8 bases separated the two germline ends. The CDR3 here is CASAGGEQFF. The CDR3 DNA reads TGTGCCAGCGCCGGAGGTGAGCAGTTCTTC.